This is a list of T cell receptor beta chains from one sample in a study of T-cell memory formation after mild COVID-19. TCRdb fed the 5' RACE reads into MiXCR, producing one record per CDR3 protein. The sample consists of a few hundred thousand distinct CDR3 sequences, 16% of them appearing once. Sequencing was done on a sample of PBMCs or a T cell subset sorted from them (not recorded which). The source is a man younger than 35 who had mild COVID-19 (a few samples of this study predate the infection). Cell type and time point are not known. The CDR3 runs from the conserved cysteine through the conserved F or W. D genes are given only for firm matches. The listing skips clone size in some rows; elsewhere it reads once, few, many or a size class.

v_call	j_call	d_call	clone_size	cdr3_nt	cdr3_aa
TRBV5-1	TRBJ1-4	NA	few	TGCGCCAGCAGCTTGGAGCCCACGAGTGGTGAAAAACTGTTTTTT	CASSLEPTSGEKLFF
TRBV7-9	TRBJ2-1	TRBD2	few	TGTGCCAGCATGCGGGGGGAAAGGTACAATGAGCAGTTCTTC	CASMRGERYNEQFF
TRBV2	TRBJ2-7	NA	NA	TGTGCCAGCAGGGGGGACACCTACGAGCAGTACTTC	CASRGDTYEQYF
TRBV7-9	TRBJ2-3	NA	few	TGTGCCAGCAGCTTAGTGAGGGGAACTAGCACAGATACGCAGTATTTT	CASSLVRGTSTDTQYF
TRBV9	TRBJ1-2	NA	NA	TGTGCCAGCAGCGTAGGGCTGACATCTAACTATGGCTACACCTTC	CASSVGLTSNYGYTF
TRBV5-1	TRBJ1-5	TRBD1	few	TGCGCCAGCAGCACCGGGACAGGTTCGAATCAGCCCCAGCATTTT	CASSTGTGSNQPQHF
TRBV7-6	TRBJ2-5	NA	few	TGTGCCAGCAGCGCGTCGGCTAGCGACGCAGAGACCCAGTACTTC	CASSASASDAETQYF
TRBV6-2/TRBV6-3	TRBJ2-1	NA	few	TGTGCCAGCAGTTACGGCGAACTAGGTAGCTACAATGAGCAGTTCTTC	CASSYGELGSYNEQFF
TRBV20-1	TRBJ2-1	NA	few	TGCAGTGCTAGGGCTATGAGGGGGGGCAATGAGCAGTTCTTC	CSARAMRGGNEQFF
TRBV9	TRBJ1-3	NA	NA	TGTGCCAGCAGCGTCCAGAGCTCTGGAAACACCATATATTTT	CASSVQSSGNTIYF
TRBV5-1	TRBJ2-5	NA	few	TGCGCCAGCAGCCTCACTCCGGGACATCGGGGAGAGACCCAGTACTTC	CASSLTPGHRGETQYF
TRBV2	TRBJ1-6	NA	NA	TGTGCCAGCAGTGAGCGGTTCTCCTATAATTCACCCCTCCACTTT	CASSERFSYNSPLHF
TRBV6-4	TRBJ2-3	NA	many	TGTGCCAGCAGTGAAAGAGGGAGCACAGATACGCAGTATTTT	CASSERGSTDTQYF
TRBV9	TRBJ2-2	NA	NA	TGTGCCAGCAGCGTAGGGACAGTCAGGACCGGGGAGCTGTTTTTT	CASSVGTVRTGELFF
TRBV7-2	TRBJ2-1	NA	many	TGTGCCAGCAGCTTTTTCCATGAGCAGTTCTTC	CASSFFHEQFF
TRBV14	TRBJ1-3	TRBD1	few	TGTGCCAGCAGCAAACAGGGGGCCTCTGGAAACACCATATATTTT	CASSKQGASGNTIYF
TRBV7-8	TRBJ2-1	NA	few	TGTGCCAGCAGCTTAGGTAGGACCGCGTCCTACAATGAGCAGTTCTTC	CASSLGRTASYNEQFF
TRBV6-2/TRBV6-3	TRBJ2-6	NA	NA	TGTGCCAGCAGCCGACAGGAATTCTCTGGGGCCAACGTCCTGACTTTC	CASSRQEFSGANVLTF
TRBV18	TRBJ1-1	NA	NA	TGTGCCAGCTCACCACCTCAGAACACTGAAGCTTTCTTT	CASSPPQNTEAFF
TRBV2	TRBJ2-7	NA	NA	TGTGCCAGCATGAGCAGGACTGGCGGTGGCGAGCAGTACTTC	CASMSRTGGGEQYF
TRBV12-3/TRBV12-4	TRBJ1-2	NA	NA	TGTGCCAGCAGTAAATGGACGAGTGGCTACACCTTC	CASSKWTSGYTF
TRBV7-2	TRBJ2-5	NA	few	TGTGCCAGCAGCTTAGCGGGGACCTCGCTCCAAGAGACCCAGTACTTC	CASSLAGTSLQETQYF
TRBV4-3	TRBJ2-4	TRBD2	NA	TGCGCCAGCAGCCAAGAAGTGACTAGCAACATTCAGTACTTC	CASSQEVTSNIQYF
TRBV20-1	TRBJ1-4	NA	NA	TGCAGTGTGGGAGGTCAAGAAAAACTGTTTTTT	CSVGGQEKLFF
TRBV12-3/TRBV12-4	TRBJ2-2	TRBD1	few	TGTGCCAGCAGGCCCGGGACAGGGGACACCGGGGAGCTGTTTTTT	CASRPGTGDTGELFF
TRBV7-8	TRBJ2-5	NA	NA	TGTGCCAGCAGCTTAGGGGCAGCCTTCCAGGCCCAGTACTTC	CASSLGAAFQAQYF
TRBV6-6	TRBJ2-6	TRBD1	NA	TGTGCCAGCAGGGGGACAGGGAGGGCTGGGGCCAACGTCCTGACTTTC	CASRGTGRAGANVLTF
TRBV10-3	TRBJ2-5	NA	NA	TGTGCCATCAGTGAGTCGATTGGCCAAGAGACCCAGTACTTC	CAISESIGQETQYF
TRBV25-1	TRBJ2-5	NA	many	TGTGCCAGTAGCCCCCGGCAAGAGACCCAGTACTTC	CASSPRQETQYF
TRBV5-1	TRBJ1-4	NA	few	TGCGCCAGCAGCCGTGGACGGGACGAAAAACTGTTTTTT	CASSRGRDEKLFF
TRBV7-2	TRBJ2-5	NA	few	TGTGCCAGCAGCTCGCCCACCCAAGAGACCCAGTACTTC	CASSSPTQETQYF
TRBV5-1	TRBJ1-1	NA	NA	TGCGCCAGCAGCTTGCTGCAGGGGAACACTGAAGCTTTCTTT	CASSLLQGNTEAFF
TRBV6-2/TRBV6-3	TRBJ2-3	TRBD1	many	TGTGCCAGCAGTGACAGGGGGACAGATACGCAGTATTTT	CASSDRGTDTQYF
TRBV4-3	TRBJ2-7	NA	few	TGCGCCAGCAGCCCCCTAGCCGCGTTGGGGGAGCAGTACTTC	CASSPLAALGEQYF
TRBV3-1	TRBJ1-1	NA	few	TGTGCCAGCAGCGGCGCCAGGAGGACTGAAGCTTTCTTT	CASSGARRTEAFF
TRBV29-1	TRBJ1-4	NA	NA	TGCAGCGTACAACGCGAGGCCGGAAAACTGTTTTTT	CSVQREAGKLFF